This TCR beta chain appears in the sequencing data of a study of CD8+ T cells in alopecia areata. Reverse transcription of extracted RNA yielded cDNA, which provided the sequencing template. Measured with immunoSEQ multiplex PCR; TCRdb has only the in-frame clones, and not every one. Of about 200,000 clones in the sample, roughly two fifths were seen once. As to treatment: oral pan-JAK inhibitor, 5-10 mg twice daily. Points on this clone: Its antigen is not identified.

Overall study findings and caveats: Normal-skin resident alphabeta T cells also appear among scalp sample sequences. Within the top 100, expanded CD8+ clones significantly decreased with tofacitinib, as did scalp clonality.

J was trimmed by 9 bases and V by 3 bases; bases with no gene match: 11. Per germline, CDR1 SGHRS and CDR2 YFSETQ. The CDR3 spans 17 residues. The rearrangement links TRBV5-1 to TRBJ2-2; TRBD2 matches 13 bases. The clonotype comes from a human donor with alopecia areata. Here the sequenced sample was CD4+ T cells sorted from blood, taken at approximately week 30, from a patient treated with tofacitinib. The CDR3 sequence: CASSSEPGTSGTRELFF. The DNA of the CDR3 is TGCGCCAGCAGCTCGGAGCCAGGGACTAGCGGGACCCGGGAGCTGTTTTTT.